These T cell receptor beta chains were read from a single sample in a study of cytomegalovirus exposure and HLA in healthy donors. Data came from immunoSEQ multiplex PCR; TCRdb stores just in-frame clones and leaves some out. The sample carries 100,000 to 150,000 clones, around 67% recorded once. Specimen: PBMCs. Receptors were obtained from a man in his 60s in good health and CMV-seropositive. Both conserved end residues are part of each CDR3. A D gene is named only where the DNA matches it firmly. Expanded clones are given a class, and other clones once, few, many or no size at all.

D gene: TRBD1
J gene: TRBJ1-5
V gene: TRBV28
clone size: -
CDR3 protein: CASSIAGGEAQPQHF
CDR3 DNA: TGTGCCAGCAGTATAGCAGGGGGCGAGGCCCAGCCCCAGCATTTT

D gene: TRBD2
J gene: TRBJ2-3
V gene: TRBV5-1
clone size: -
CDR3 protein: CASRGTSGARGGTQYF
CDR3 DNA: TGCGCCAGCAGAGGGACTAGCGGGGCTAGAGGGGGTACGCAGTATTTT

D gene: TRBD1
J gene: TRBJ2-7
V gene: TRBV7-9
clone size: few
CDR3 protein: CASSFHETGAYEQYF
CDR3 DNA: TGTGCCAGCAGCTTCCATGAGACAGGGGCCTACGAGCAGTACTTC

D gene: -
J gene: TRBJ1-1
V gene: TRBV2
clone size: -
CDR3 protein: CASSEDGPTEAFF
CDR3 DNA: TGTGCCAGCAGTGAAGACGGTCCCACTGAAGCTTTCTTT

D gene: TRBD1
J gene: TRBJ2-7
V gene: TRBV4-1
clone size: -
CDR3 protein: CASSRGQGDYEQYF
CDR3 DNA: TGCGCCAGCAGCCGGGGGCAGGGGGACTACGAGCAGTACTTC

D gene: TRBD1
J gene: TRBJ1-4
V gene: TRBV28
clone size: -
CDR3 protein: CASKTGGFEEKLFF
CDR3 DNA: TGTGCCAGCAAGACAGGGGGTTTTGAGGAAAAACTGTTTTTT

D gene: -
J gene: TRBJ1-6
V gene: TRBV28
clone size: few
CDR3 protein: CASSIYGWQGNSPLHF
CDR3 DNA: TGTGCCAGCAGCATATATGGATGGCAGGGGAATTCACCCCTCCACTTT

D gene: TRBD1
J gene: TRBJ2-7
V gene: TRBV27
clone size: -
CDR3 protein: CASSSQDRELNEQYF
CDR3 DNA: TGTGCCAGCAGTTCACAAGACAGGGAACTTAACGAGCAGTACTTC

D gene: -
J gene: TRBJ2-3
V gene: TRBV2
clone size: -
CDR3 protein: CASSEQRGTDTQYF
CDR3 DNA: TGTGCCAGCAGTGAACAGAGGGGCACAGATACGCAGTATTTT

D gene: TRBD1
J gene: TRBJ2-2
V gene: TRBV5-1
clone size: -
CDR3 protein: CASSLQPTGVDSGELFF
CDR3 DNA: TGCGCCAGCAGCCTCCAACCCACAGGGGTTGATTCCGGGGAGCTGTTTTTT

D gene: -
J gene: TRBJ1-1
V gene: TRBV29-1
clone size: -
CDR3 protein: CSVEMGQDTEAFF
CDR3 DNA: TGCAGCGTTGAAATGGGGCAGGACACTGAAGCTTTCTTT

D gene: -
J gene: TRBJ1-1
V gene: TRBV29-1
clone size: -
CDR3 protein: CSVEGGRGFTEAFF
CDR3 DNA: TGCAGCGTTGAAGGCGGGCGGGGGTTCACTGAAGCTTTCTTT

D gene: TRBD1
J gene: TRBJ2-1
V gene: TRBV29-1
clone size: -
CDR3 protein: CSVGRQGTYNEQFF
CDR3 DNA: TGCAGCGTCGGAAGACAGGGAACCTACAATGAGCAGTTCTTC

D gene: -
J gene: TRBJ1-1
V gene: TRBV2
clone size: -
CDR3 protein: CASSSGIEAFF
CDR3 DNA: TGTGCCAGCAGCTCCGGGATTGAAGCTTTCTTT

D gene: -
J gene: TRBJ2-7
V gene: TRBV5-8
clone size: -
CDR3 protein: CASSLGPTREQYF
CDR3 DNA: TGTGCCAGCAGCTTGGGCCCGACGAGGGAGCAGTACTTC

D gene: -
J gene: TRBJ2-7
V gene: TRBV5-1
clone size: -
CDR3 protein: CASSLASQGQEDF
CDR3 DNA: TGCGCCAGCAGCTTGGCCAGTCAGGGGCAAGAGGACTTC

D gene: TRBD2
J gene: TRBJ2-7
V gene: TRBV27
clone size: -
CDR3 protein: CASSKRGGPHEQYF
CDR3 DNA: TGTGCCAGCAGTAAGCGGGGGGGCCCCCACGAGCAGTACTTC

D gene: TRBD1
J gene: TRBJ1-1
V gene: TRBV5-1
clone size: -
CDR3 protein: CASSPRTGGRGNTEAFF
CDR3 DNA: TGCGCCAGCAGCCCTAGGACAGGGGGCCGGGGTAACACTGAAGCTTTCTTT

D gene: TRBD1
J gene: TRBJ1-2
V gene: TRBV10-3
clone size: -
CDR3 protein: CAISEGQVGYTF
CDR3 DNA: TGTGCCATCAGTGAGGGACAGGTTGGCTACACCTTC

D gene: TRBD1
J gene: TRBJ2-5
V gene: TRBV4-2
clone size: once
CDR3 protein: CASSQDQGQGALYTQYF
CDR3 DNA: TGTGCCAGCAGCCAAGATCAAGGGCAGGGGGCGCTTTATACCCAGTACTTC